The rows below give T cell receptor beta chains drawn from one sample of a study of response to subunit inactivated influenza vaccine. TCRdb re-called the RT-PCR reads with MiXCR, one entry per CDR3 protein. Of 450,000 to 600,000 distinct CDR3 sequences listed, approximately 7.1% are singletons. The specimen comprised PBMCs from blood, sampled around 25 months after vaccination. The receptors derive from a man between 50 and 75 years old who received an inactivated influenza vaccine. Each CDR3 is given with its conserved first and last residue. Each record gives: V gene, clone size, D gene, J gene, CDR3 protein, CDR3 DNA. The D gene is left open where the match is weak. Rows may omit the clone size; those that give it use once, few, many or a size class.

TRBV5-1	few	-	TRBJ2-6	CASTRTSGANVLTF	TGCGCCAGCACCAGGACCTCTGGGGCCAACGTCCTGACTTTC
TRBV15	-	-	TRBJ2-2	CATSGHPAANTGELFF	TGTGCCACCAGCGGACACCCAGCGGCGAACACCGGGGAGCTGTTTTTT
TRBV25-1	few	TRBD1	TRBJ1-1	CASTLYRGVTEAFF	TGTGCCAGCACCTTGTACAGGGGGGTGACTGAAGCTTTCTTT
TRBV7-2	few	TRBD2	TRBJ2-7	CASSLTSGADPPYEQYF	TGTGCCAGCAGCTTAACTAGCGGGGCAGATCCTCCCTACGAGCAGTACTTC
TRBV6-5	few	TRBD1	TRBJ2-7	CASSYSGQDPYEQYF	TGTGCCAGCAGTTACTCCGGACAGGACCCCTACGAGCAGTACTTC
TRBV12-3/TRBV12-4	-	-	TRBJ1-6	CASSWGEGYNSPLHF	TGTGCCAGCAGTTGGGGGGAGGGGTATAATTCACCCCTCCACTTT
TRBV2	-	TRBD1	TRBJ1-3	CASSERQGLSGNTIYF	TGTGCCAGCAGTGAACGACAGGGCCTCTCTGGAAACACCATATATTTT
TRBV7-3	-	-	TRBJ2-3	CASSLMLADTQYF	TGTGCCAGCAGCTTAATGCTCGCAGATACGCAGTATTTT
TRBV7-9	few	-	TRBJ1-3	CASSFHQSISGNTIYF	TGTGCCAGCAGCTTCCATCAGAGTATCTCTGGAAACACCATATATTTT
TRBV7-2	-	TRBD1	TRBJ2-7	CASSGGTGGRGEQYF	TGTGCCAGCAGCGGGGGGACAGGGGGAAGGGGCGAGCAGTACTTC
TRBV27	many	-	TRBJ2-1	CASSLSPPVGRIASEQFF	TGTGCCAGCAGTTTAAGTCCCCCCGTAGGGAGGATAGCGTCTGAGCAGTTCTTC
TRBV9	-	TRBD2	TRBJ2-3	CASRVGSGATDTQYF	TGTGCCAGCCGCGTAGGTAGCGGGGCTACAGATACGCAGTATTTT
TRBV5-1	-	TRBD2	TRBJ2-5	CACSWTGLAGAETQYF	TGCGCCTGCAGCTGGACCGGACTAGCGGGAGCCGAGACCCAGTACTTC
TRBV3-1	few	-	TRBJ2-2	CASGQAAGELFF	TGTGCCAGCGGCCAGGCGGCCGGGGAGCTGTTTTTT
TRBV29-1	many	TRBD1	TRBJ1-2	CSVLPEGQGTF	TGCAGCGTTCTACCTGAGGGACAGGGCACCTTC
TRBV7-2	few	TRBD2	TRBJ2-7	CASRVGLAGVNEQYF	TGTGCCAGCAGAGTTGGACTAGCGGGAGTCAACGAGCAGTACTTC
TRBV20-1	once	-	TRBJ2-5	CSAANRRDQETQYF	TGCAGTGCCGCCAACCGGAGGGATCAAGAGACCCAGTACTTC
TRBV20-1	-	-	TRBJ2-7	CSATETVYEQYF	TGCAGTGCTACGGAGACAGTCTACGAGCAGTACTTC
TRBV10-3	-	TRBD1	TRBJ2-3	CAITPGRGTDTQYF	TGTGCCATCACCCCGGGCAGGGGGACAGATACGCAGTATTTT
TRBV20-1	many	TRBD2	TRBJ2-7	CSATGTRTYEQYF	TGCAGTGCCACCGGGACTAGGACCTACGAGCAGTACTTC
TRBV4-3	many	-	TRBJ2-2	CASSQEWAGTGELFF	TGCGCCAGCAGCCAAGAATGGGCAGGGACCGGGGAGCTGTTTTTT
TRBV24-1	many	TRBD1	TRBJ2-1	CATSDPSTGADYNEQFF	TGTGCCACCAGTGACCCCTCGACAGGGGCCGACTACAATGAGCAGTTCTTC
TRBV20-1	few	TRBD2	TRBJ2-1	CSAQESTSGREQFF	TGCAGTGCACAAGAATCGACTAGCGGTCGTGAGCAGTTCTTC
TRBV2	few	-	TRBJ2-7	CASSTTAYEQYF	TGTGCCAGCAGTACGACAGCCTACGAGCAGTACTTC
TRBV25-1	few	-	TRBJ2-2	CASSDTAGELFF	TGTGCCAGCAGTGACACGGCCGGGGAGCTGTTTTTT
TRBV11-2	few	-	TRBJ2-1	CASSLEGEVYNEQFF	TGTGCCAGCAGCTTAGAAGGGGAGGTATACAATGAGCAGTTCTTC
TRBV15	-	TRBD1	TRBJ2-1	CATSQDRGTISYNEQFF	TGTGCCACCAGCCAGGACAGGGGAACTATCTCCTACAATGAGCAGTTCTTC
TRBV10-3	few	-	TRBJ2-2	CAISESSSRVSGELFF	TGTGCCATCAGTGAGTCATCCAGCAGGGTTTCCGGGGAGCTGTTTTTT
TRBV2	-	TRBD1	TRBJ2-1	CASGRDSSYNEQFF	TGTGCCAGCGGCCGGGACAGCTCCTACAATGAGCAGTTCTTC
TRBV12-3/TRBV12-4	-	TRBD1	TRBJ1-4	CASSRDSDEKLFF	TGTGCCAGCAGTCGGGACAGCGATGAAAAACTGTTTTTT
TRBV7-2	-	-	TRBJ1-1	CASTISGARTEAFF	TGTGCCAGCACCATTAGCGGGGCTAGGACTGAAGCTTTCTTT
TRBV12-3/TRBV12-4	-	-	TRBJ2-2	CASSLRHPAEGELFF	TGTGCCAGCAGTTTACGGCATCCCGCTGAGGGGGAGCTGTTTTTT
TRBV29-1	-	-	TRBJ1-5	CSAGGRGQPQHF	TGCAGCGCTGGCGGGAGAGGACAGCCCCAGCATTTT
TRBV5-1	-	-	TRBJ1-3	CASRMGPISGNTIYF	TGCGCCAGCAGAATGGGACCGATCTCTGGAAACACCATATATTTT
TRBV3-1	many	-	TRBJ2-7	CASSAGISYEQYF	TGTGCCAGCAGCGCTGGAATCTCCTACGAGCAGTACTTC
TRBV28	few	TRBD2	TRBJ2-1	CARFLLAGGPNEQFF	TGTGCCAGATTCTTACTAGCGGGAGGGCCAAATGAGCAGTTCTTC
TRBV3-1	many	TRBD1	TRBJ1-2	CASSQDPRDSLYDGYTF	TGTGCCAGCAGCCAAGATCCTCGGGACAGTTTATATGATGGCTACACCTTC
TRBV9	-	TRBD1	TRBJ2-1	CASSVRQGWNEQFF	TGTGCCAGCAGCGTAAGACAGGGGTGGAATGAGCAGTTCTTC
TRBV12-3/TRBV12-4	many	-	TRBJ1-1	CASSYKGLNTEAFF	TGTGCCAGCAGTTATAAGGGATTGAACACTGAAGCTTTCTTT
TRBV19	many	-	TRBJ2-2	CASSIYGQPPGRELFF	TGTGCCAGTAGTATTTATGGACAGCCGCCGGGTAGGGAGCTGTTTTTT
TRBV5-1	-	-	TRBJ2-4	CASSERGGPAKNIQYF	TGCGCCAGCAGCGAGCGCGGTGGGCCAGCCAAAAACATTCAGTACTTC
TRBV29-1	few	TRBD1	TRBJ1-3	CSVAGTAQTNSGNTIYF	TGCAGCGTAGCCGGGACAGCCCAGACGAACTCTGGAAACACCATATATTTT
TRBV5-1	-	-	TRBJ2-2	CASSLEGRMAGELFF	TGCGCCAGCAGCTTGGAGGGCAGGATGGCCGGGGAGCTGTTTTTT